This T cell receptor (beta chain) was sequenced for a study of T-cell reconstitution after alpha-beta-depleted transplantation in children. Molecular barcoding with unique molecular identifiers was used for the TCRbeta library. TCRdb reanalysed the PCR reads using MiXCR and keeps one entry per CDR3 protein. The sample has roughly 280,000 distinct CDR3 sequences; around 10% are singletons. In its sample, this clonotype was seen many times. V was clipped by 4 bases and J by 8 bases; unmatched bases: 10. CDR1 is LGHNA, CDR2 YNFKEQ, per germline. This CDR3 is 17 amino acids long. The chain is built from TRBV4-2 and TRBJ2-1; TRBD2 matches 14 bases. The TCR was taken from a male patient aged 2-15 years who had a stem cell transplant for chronic granulomatous disease, so the T cells may come from the graft donor. Sequenced here: peripheral blood, sampled 180 days after TCRalphabeta/CD19-depleted stem cell transplant. CDR3 in DNA: TGTGCCAGCAGCCGTATAGCGACTAGCGGGGGGGCAGATGAGCAGTTCTTC. Protein product: CASSRIATSGGADEQFF.